Listed below are T cell receptor beta chains from one sample, sequenced in a study of T cell changes during pregnancy in multiple sclerosis. TCRdb keeps only in-frame clones here, not all; method: immunoSEQ multiplex PCR. The sample has about 61,000 clones; 70% to 90% are singletons. The material was peripheral blood, obtained in the first trimester of pregnancy. The receptors were gathered from a female donor in good health, enrolled as a control in a pregnancy study. The CDR3 runs from the conserved cysteine through the conserved F or W. The order of the fields is V gene, clone size, D gene, CDR3 length, J gene, CDR3 DNA, CDR3 protein. D genes are given only for firm matches. Only some rows state a clone size, as once, few, many or a class for expanded clones.

v_gene: TRBV10-2; abundance: once; d_gene: .; len: 14; j_gene: TRBJ2-1; CDR3nt: TGCGCCAGCAGTCGGGTTCTGGACTACAATGAGCAGTTCTTC; CDR3aa: CASSRVLDYNEQFF
v_gene: TRBV29-1; abundance: .; d_gene: TRBD1; len: 13; j_gene: TRBJ1-1; CDR3nt: TGCAGCGTTAGGGACAGGAGTAACACTGAAGCTTTCTTT; CDR3aa: CSVRDRSNTEAFF
v_gene: TRBV7-9; abundance: once; d_gene: .; len: 13; j_gene: TRBJ1-1; CDR3nt: TGTGCCAGCAGCTTATGGGCCCACACTGAAGCTTTCTTT; CDR3aa: CASSLWAHTEAFF
v_gene: TRBV30; abundance: .; d_gene: .; len: 13; j_gene: TRBJ1-1; CDR3nt: TGTGCCTGGGGGGGGATGGACATCACTGAAGCTTTCTTT; CDR3aa: CAWGGMDITEAFF
v_gene: TRBV7-8; abundance: once; d_gene: .; len: 15; j_gene: TRBJ1-1; CDR3nt: TGTGCCAGCAGCTCCTTAGGGAGTGGGAGCACTGAAGCTTTCTTT; CDR3aa: CASSSLGSGSTEAFF
v_gene: TRBV4-3; abundance: once; d_gene: TRBD2; len: 15; j_gene: TRBJ2-1; CDR3nt: TGCGCCAGCAGTCTTAGCGGGGGGGCGAACAATGAGCAGTTCTTC; CDR3aa: CASSLSGGANNEQFF
v_gene: TRBV5-4; abundance: .; d_gene: .; len: 14; j_gene: TRBJ1-4; CDR3nt: TGTGCCAGCAGCCAGGACAGCTCCAATGAAAAACTGTTTTTT; CDR3aa: CASSQDSSNEKLFF
v_gene: TRBV9; abundance: .; d_gene: .; len: 12; j_gene: TRBJ1-1; CDR3nt: TGTGCCAGCAGCGGGGGCTCGACTGAAGCTTTCTTT; CDR3aa: CASSGGSTEAFF
v_gene: TRBV6-1; abundance: .; d_gene: .; len: 16; j_gene: TRBJ2-7; CDR3nt: TGTGCCAGCAGTGGGGATCCGGGACACGCATTCGGCGAGCAGTACTTC; CDR3aa: CASSGDPGHAFGEQYF
v_gene: TRBV4-3; abundance: few; d_gene: .; len: 17; j_gene: TRBJ1-4; CDR3nt: TGCGCCAGCAGCCAAGATCTTAGGCAGGGAACTAATGAAAAACTGTTTTTT; CDR3aa: CASSQDLRQGTNEKLFF
v_gene: TRBV29-1; abundance: .; d_gene: TRBD1; len: 14; j_gene: TRBJ1-2; CDR3nt: TGCAGCGTTGAAGATCACAGGGGGATCTATGGCTACACCTTC; CDR3aa: CSVEDHRGIYGYTF
v_gene: TRBV5-4; abundance: once; d_gene: TRBD1; len: 18; j_gene: TRBJ1-2; CDR3nt: TGTGCCAGCAGCTTGTCTTTCGGCTACAGGGGGCCTGGGGATGGCTACACCTTC; CDR3aa: CASSLSFGYRGPGDGYTF
v_gene: TRBV29-1; abundance: once; d_gene: .; len: 14; j_gene: TRBJ1-2; CDR3nt: TGCAGCGTTGAAGATGACACAGCCACCTATGGCTACACCTTC; CDR3aa: CSVEDDTATYGYTF
v_gene: TRBV27; abundance: .; d_gene: .; len: 18; j_gene: TRBJ2-2; CDR3nt: TGTGCCAGCAGTTTATCCTACACCACCGGGACATACACCGGGGAGCTGTTTTTT; CDR3aa: CASSLSYTTGTYTGELFF
v_gene: TRBV19; abundance: few; d_gene: TRBD1; len: 15; j_gene: TRBJ1-1; CDR3nt: TGTGCCAGTAGTACCCGGGACAGTCGGGGCACTGAAGCTTTCTTT; CDR3aa: CASSTRDSRGTEAFF
v_gene: TRBV19; abundance: .; d_gene: TRBD2; len: 15; j_gene: TRBJ2-5; CDR3nt: TGTGCCAGTAGTACTAAGGGACTAGTCCAAGAGACCCAGTACTTC; CDR3aa: CASSTKGLVQETQYF
v_gene: TRBV7-2; abundance: .; d_gene: .; len: 16; j_gene: TRBJ1-6; CDR3nt: TGTGCCAGCAGCTTGACCGGGGGGGCAAATAATTCACCCCTCCACTTT; CDR3aa: CASSLTGGANNSPLHF
v_gene: TRBV9; abundance: .; d_gene: TRBD1; len: 18; j_gene: TRBJ1-2; CDR3nt: TGTGCCAGCAGCGTAGGAGGGGGGACAGGTTTGGTTTGTTATGGCTACACCTTC; CDR3aa: CASSVGGGTGLVCYGYTF
v_gene: TRBV5-4; abundance: .; d_gene: TRBD1; len: 12; j_gene: TRBJ1-5; CDR3nt: TGTGCCAGCAGCCAGGGGGATCAGCCCCAGCATTTT; CDR3aa: CASSQGDQPQHF
v_gene: TRBV6-5; abundance: .; d_gene: .; len: 14; j_gene: TRBJ2-1; CDR3nt: TGTGCCAGCAGTTACTCGTCGGCGGGCAATGAGCAGTTCTTC; CDR3aa: CASSYSSAGNEQFF
v_gene: TRBV7-2; abundance: .; d_gene: .; len: 17; j_gene: TRBJ2-5; CDR3nt: TGTGCCAGCAGCCATTATTTTTCTACCGCGATGAGGGAGACCCAGTACTTC; CDR3aa: CASSHYFSTAMRETQYF
v_gene: TRBV4-3; abundance: .; d_gene: .; len: 14; j_gene: TRBJ2-7; CDR3nt: TGCGCCAGCAGCCAAGATAGGAACGGGGGAGACCTTTACTTC; CDR3aa: CASSQDRNGGDLYF